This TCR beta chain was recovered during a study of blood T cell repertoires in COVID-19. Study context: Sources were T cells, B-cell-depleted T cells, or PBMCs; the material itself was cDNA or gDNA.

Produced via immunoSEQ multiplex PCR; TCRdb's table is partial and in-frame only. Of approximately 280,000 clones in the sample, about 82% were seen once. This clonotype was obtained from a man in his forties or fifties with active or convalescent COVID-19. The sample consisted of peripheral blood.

The CDR3 is CASSLEGQGNTGELFF. The DNA of the CDR3 is TGCGCCAGCAGCTTGGAGGGACAGGGGAACACCGGGGAGCTGTTTTTT. This chain uses TRBV5-1 with TRBJ2-2, with 9 bases aligning to TRBD1. Germline V lookup: CDR1 SGHRS, CDR2 YFSETQ. V lost 0 bases to trimming and J lost 1 base; unmatched junction nucleotides: 1. The length of the CDR3 is 16 residues.